A selection of T cell receptor beta chains follows, all from one sample in a study of monozygotic twins with inflammatory bowel disease. TCRdb processed the 5' RACE reads again and assigns one entry to each CDR3 protein, with no DNA. Here the sample table reports approximately 100,000 distinct CDR3 sequences. Sequencing was carried out using blood. These TCRs come from a human donor with ulcerative colitis or Crohn's disease, or a healthy co-twin of an affected twin (not recorded which). The CDR3 runs from the conserved cysteine through the conserved F or W. Some rows mark clone size as missing; the rest say once, few, many or name a class of expanded clone.

clone_size j_call v_call cdr3_aa
NA TRBJ2-7 TRBV5-1 CASSLQREEYEQYF
NA TRBJ1-4 TRBV29-1 CSVEDSAETEKLFF
NA TRBJ1-5 TRBV10-3 CAISESRGDNQPQHF
NA TRBJ2-5 TRBV10-2 CASSGLAEETQYF
NA TRBJ2-7 TRBV5-6 CASSQTGLSLEQYF
NA TRBJ2-5 TRBV28 CASFMTSLQETQYF
medium-sized TRBJ2-1 TRBV20-1 CSALFRASGDNEQFF
NA TRBJ2-7 TRBV7-2 CASSWLEAYEQYF
NA TRBJ2-2 TRBV5-1 CASSGGQGANTGELFF
NA TRBJ2-7 TRBV6-1 CASTRQGTYEQYF
NA TRBJ2-2 TRBV29-1 CSAGVAENTGELFF
NA TRBJ1-6 TRBV7-3 CASSLGDRNSPLHF
NA TRBJ2-7 TRBV10-3 CAISDRQGYEQYF
NA TRBJ2-1 TRBV7-2 CASSLASGVEQFF
NA TRBJ1-1 TRBV6-1 CASSDFYFGASNTEAFF
NA TRBJ2-2 TRBV7-8 CASSPSGRDPNTGELFF
NA TRBJ1-6 TRBV7-6 CASSLGGNSPLHF
NA TRBJ2-4 TRBV20-1 CSARGTSVDIQYF
NA TRBJ2-2 TRBV9 CASSIGTSGRAGAGELFF
NA TRBJ2-5 TRBV25-1 CASQGQETQYF